This TCR beta chain is from a study of blood T cells in healthy people across ages. V lost 5 bases, J lost 5 bases, and 11 bases stayed unmatched. The germline CDR1 and CDR2 sequences are SEHNR and FQNEAQ (reference sequence). The CDR3 length is 15 residues. The authors ran a second PCR of about 7 to 11 cycles using a sample-barcoded 5' primer and a J-beta primer mix. TCRdb redid the calling of the 5' RACE reads with MiXCR, one entry per CDR3 protein. This table holds about 1.4 million distinct CDR3 sequences, 55% to 75% found once. This chain links TRBV7-9 with TRBJ2-7; 8 positions agree with TRBD1. This clonotype was obtained from a man aged 18-30 years in good health. The sample was blood. The CDR3 DNA is TGTGCCAGCAGCGGGCCCCGGACAGGGTTTCACGAGCAGTACTTC. Protein product: CASSGPRTGFHEQYF.